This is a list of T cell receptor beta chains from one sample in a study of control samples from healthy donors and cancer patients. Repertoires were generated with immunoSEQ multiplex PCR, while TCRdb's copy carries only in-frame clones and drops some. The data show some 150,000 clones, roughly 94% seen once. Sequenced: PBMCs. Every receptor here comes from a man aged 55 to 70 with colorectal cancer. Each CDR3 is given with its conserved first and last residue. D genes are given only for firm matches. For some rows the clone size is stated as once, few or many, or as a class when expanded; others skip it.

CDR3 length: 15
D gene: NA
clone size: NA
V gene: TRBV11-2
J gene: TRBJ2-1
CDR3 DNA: TGTGCCAGCAGCCCTATACAGGGAGGAAGGGATGAGCAGTTCTTC
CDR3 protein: CASSPIQGGRDEQFF

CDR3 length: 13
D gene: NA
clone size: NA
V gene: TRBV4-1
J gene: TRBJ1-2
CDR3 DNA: TGCGCCAGCAGCCCCGGGACAACCTATGGCTACACCTTC
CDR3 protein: CASSPGTTYGYTF

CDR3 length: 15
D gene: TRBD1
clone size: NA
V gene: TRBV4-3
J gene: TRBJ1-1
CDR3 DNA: TGCGCCAGCAGCCAAGGTACAGGGGTGAACACTGAAGCTTTCTTT
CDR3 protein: CASSQGTGVNTEAFF

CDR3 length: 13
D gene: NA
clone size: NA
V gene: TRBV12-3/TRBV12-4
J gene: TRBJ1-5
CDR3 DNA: TGTGCCAGCACCTGGGACATTAATCAGCCCCAGCATTTT
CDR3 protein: CASTWDINQPQHF

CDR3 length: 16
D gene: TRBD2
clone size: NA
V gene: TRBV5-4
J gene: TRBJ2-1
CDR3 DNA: TGTGCCAGCAGCTTGGACGGGGGGGCCTCTATGAATGAGCAGTTCTTC
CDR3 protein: CASSLDGGASMNEQFF

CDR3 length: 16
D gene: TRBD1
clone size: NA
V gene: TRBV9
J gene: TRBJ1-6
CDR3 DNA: TGTGCCAGCAGCGACGCAGGGGGCTCCTATAATTCACCCCTCCACTTT
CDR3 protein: CASSDAGGSYNSPLHF

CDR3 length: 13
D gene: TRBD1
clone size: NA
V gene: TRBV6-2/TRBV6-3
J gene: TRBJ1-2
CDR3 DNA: TGTGCCAGCAGTCTCACAGGGGTCTTTGGCTACACCTTC
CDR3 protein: CASSLTGVFGYTF

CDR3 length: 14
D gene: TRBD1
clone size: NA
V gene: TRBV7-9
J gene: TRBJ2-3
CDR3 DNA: TGTGCCAGCAGCGGGAGGACAGGGACAGATACGCAGTATTTT
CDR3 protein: CASSGRTGTDTQYF

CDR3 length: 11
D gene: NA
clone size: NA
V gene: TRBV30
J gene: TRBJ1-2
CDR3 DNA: TGTGCCTGGACCTCAGGGGATGGCTACACCTTC
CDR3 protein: CAWTSGDGYTF

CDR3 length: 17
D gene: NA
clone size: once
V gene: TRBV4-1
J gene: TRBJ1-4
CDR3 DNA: TGCGCCAGCAGCCTAGTTACCCTGGGAGACATTAATGAAAAACTGTTTTTT
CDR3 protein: CASSLVTLGDINEKLFF

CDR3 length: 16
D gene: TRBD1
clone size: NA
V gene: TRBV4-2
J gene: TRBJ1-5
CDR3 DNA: TGTGCCAGCAGCCAAGAGACAGGGTCTAGCAATCAGCCCCAGCATTTT
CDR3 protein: CASSQETGSSNQPQHF

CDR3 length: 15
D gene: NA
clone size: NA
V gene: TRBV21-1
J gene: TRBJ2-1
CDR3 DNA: TGTGCCAGCAGCCTCCGCGGGGCGGGGTACAATGAGCAGTTCTTC
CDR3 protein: CASSLRGAGYNEQFF

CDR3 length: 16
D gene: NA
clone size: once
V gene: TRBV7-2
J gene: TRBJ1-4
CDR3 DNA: TGTGCCAGCAGCTTAGTAGGGGGATCAACTAATGAAAAACTGTTTTTT
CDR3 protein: CASSLVGGSTNEKLFF

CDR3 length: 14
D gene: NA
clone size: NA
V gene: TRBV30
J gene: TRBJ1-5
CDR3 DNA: TGTGCCTGGAGTGTAAGCGGTGGCAATCAGCCCCAGCATTTT
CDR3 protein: CAWSVSGGNQPQHF

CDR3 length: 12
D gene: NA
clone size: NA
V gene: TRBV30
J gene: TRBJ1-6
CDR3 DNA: TGTGCCTGGGGGCAAACACACTCACCCCTCCACTTT
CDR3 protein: CAWGQTHSPLHF

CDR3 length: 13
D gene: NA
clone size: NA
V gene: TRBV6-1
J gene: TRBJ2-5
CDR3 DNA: TGTGCCAGCAGTGAAGCGGGGGCACCGACCCAGTACTTC
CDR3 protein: CASSEAGAPTQYF

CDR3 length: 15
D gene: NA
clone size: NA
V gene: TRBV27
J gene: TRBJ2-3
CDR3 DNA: TGTGCCAGCAGGCCGCTCGACCGAGAGGGAGATACGCAGTATTTT
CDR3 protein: CASRPLDREGDTQYF

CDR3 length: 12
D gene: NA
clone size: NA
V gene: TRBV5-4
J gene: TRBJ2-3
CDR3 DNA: TGTGCCAGCAGTATGGGCACAGATACGCAGTATTTT
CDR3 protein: CASSMGTDTQYF

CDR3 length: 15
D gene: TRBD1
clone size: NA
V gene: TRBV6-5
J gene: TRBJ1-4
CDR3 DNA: TGTGCCAGCACTAGGTCCGGGACAGTTAATGAAAAACTGTTTTTT
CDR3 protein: CASTRSGTVNEKLFF

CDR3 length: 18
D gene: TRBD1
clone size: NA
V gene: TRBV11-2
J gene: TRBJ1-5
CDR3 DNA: TGTGCCAGCAGCTTAGGGGGGGGGACAGCTTATAGCAATCAGCCCCAGCATTTT
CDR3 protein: CASSLGGGTAYSNQPQHF

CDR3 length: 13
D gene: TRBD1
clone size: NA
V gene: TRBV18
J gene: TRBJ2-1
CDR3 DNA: TGTGCCAGCGCCGGGACAGGGGTCCTTGAGCAGTTCTTC
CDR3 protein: CASAGTGVLEQFF

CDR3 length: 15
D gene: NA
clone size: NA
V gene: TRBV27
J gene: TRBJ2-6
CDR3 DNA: TGTGCCAGCAGGCCCGAGGGGGCTGGGGCCAACGTCCTGACTTTC
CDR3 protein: CASRPEGAGANVLTF

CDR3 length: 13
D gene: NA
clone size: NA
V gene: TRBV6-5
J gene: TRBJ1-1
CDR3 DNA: TGTGCCAGCAGGCCCGGGACATGGGCTGAAGCTTTCTTT
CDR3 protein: CASRPGTWAEAFF

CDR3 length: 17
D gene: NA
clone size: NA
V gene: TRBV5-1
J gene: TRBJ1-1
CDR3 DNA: TGCGCCAGCAGCTTGGCCAAGCGGGGGACTGGGAACACTGAAGCTTTCTTT
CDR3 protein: CASSLAKRGTGNTEAFF

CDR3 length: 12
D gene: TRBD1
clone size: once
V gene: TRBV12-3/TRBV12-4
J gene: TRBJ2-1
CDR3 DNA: TGTGCCAGCAGCGGACAGGGGACTGAGCAGTTCTTC
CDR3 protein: CASSGQGTEQFF

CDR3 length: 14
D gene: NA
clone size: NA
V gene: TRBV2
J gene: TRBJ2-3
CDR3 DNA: TGTGCCAGCAGTGAACCCCGGGGCCCAGATACGCAGTATTTT
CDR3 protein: CASSEPRGPDTQYF

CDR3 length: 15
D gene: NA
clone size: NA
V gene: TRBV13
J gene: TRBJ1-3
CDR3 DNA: TGTGCCAGCAGTCGCGGGGGTTTCGGGGGAAACACCATATATTTT
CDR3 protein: CASSRGGFGGNTIYF

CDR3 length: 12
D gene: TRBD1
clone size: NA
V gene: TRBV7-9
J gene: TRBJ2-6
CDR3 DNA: TGTGCCAGCAGCGGACAGGGGGGCGTCCTGACTTTC
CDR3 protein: CASSGQGGVLTF

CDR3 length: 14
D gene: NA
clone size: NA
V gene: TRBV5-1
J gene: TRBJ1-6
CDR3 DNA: TGCGCCAGCAGCTTTGGAAATCTCAATTCACCCCTCCACTTT
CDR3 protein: CASSFGNLNSPLHF

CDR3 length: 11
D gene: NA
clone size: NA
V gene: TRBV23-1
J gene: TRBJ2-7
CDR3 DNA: TGCGCCAGCAGTGGCAGTGCGGGGCAGTACTTC
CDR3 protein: CASSGSAGQYF

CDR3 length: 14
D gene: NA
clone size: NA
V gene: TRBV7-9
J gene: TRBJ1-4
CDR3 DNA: TGTGCCAGCAGTCCTGGGGCAGATCGGGAAAAACTGTTTTTT
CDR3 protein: CASSPGADREKLFF

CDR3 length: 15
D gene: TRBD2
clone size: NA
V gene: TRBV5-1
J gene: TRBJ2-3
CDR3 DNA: TGCGCCAGCAGCTCCGGCGGGACTAGCGCAGATACGCAGTATTTT
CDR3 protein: CASSSGGTSADTQYF

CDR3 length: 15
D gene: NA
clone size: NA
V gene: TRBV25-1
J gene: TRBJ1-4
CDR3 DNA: TGTGCCAGCAGTGAGTTGCAGGGACTGAGTGAAAAACTGTTTTTT
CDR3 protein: CASSELQGLSEKLFF

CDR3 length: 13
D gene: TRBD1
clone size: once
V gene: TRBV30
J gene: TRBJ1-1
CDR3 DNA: TGTGCCTGGAGCGCCACAGGGGCCACTGAAGCTTTCTTT
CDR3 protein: CAWSATGATEAFF

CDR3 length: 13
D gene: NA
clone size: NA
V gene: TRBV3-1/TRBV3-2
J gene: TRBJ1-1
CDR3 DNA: TGTGCCAGCAGCCGGTCGGCGAACACTGAAGCTTTCTTT
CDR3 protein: CASSRSANTEAFF

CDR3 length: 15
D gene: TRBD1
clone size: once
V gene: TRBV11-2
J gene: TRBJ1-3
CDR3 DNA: TGTGCCAGCAGCTCGGGACAGGGGGCGGGAAACACCATATATTTT
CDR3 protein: CASSSGQGAGNTIYF

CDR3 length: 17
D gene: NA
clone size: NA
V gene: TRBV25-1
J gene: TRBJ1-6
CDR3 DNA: TGTGCCAGCAGTGCTTGGACCGGAGGACCCGATAATTCACCCCTCCACTTT
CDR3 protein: CASSAWTGGPDNSPLHF

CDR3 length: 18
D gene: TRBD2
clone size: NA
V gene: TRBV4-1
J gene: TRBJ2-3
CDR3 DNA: TGCGCCAGCAGCCCCCGGGCCTTTAGCGGGGCTAGCACAGATACGCAGTATTTT
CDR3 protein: CASSPRAFSGASTDTQYF

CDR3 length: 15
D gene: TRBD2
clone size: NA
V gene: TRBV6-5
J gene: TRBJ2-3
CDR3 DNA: TGTGCCAGCATTCCGGGACTAGCGTCCGCAGATACGCAGTATTTT
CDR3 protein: CASIPGLASADTQYF

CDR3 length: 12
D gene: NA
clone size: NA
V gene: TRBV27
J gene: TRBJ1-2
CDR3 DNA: TGTGCCAGCTCGGCGGGTAACTATGGCTACACCTTC
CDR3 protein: CASSAGNYGYTF

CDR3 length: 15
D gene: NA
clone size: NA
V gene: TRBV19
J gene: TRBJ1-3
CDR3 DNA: TGTGCCACCGACCGGACAGCCGGCTCTGGAAACACCATATATTTT
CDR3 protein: CATDRTAGSGNTIYF

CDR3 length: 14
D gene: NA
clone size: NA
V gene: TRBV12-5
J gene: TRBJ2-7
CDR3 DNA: TGTGCTAGTGGCTCGGACAGTTTTCCCTACGAGCAGTACTTC
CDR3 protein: CASGSDSFPYEQYF

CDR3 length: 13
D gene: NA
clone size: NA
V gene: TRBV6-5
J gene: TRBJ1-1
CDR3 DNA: TGTGCCAGCAGTTACTCGTGGGGCACTGAAGCTTTCTTT
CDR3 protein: CASSYSWGTEAFF

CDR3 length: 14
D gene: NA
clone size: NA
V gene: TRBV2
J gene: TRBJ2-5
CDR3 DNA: TGTGCCAGCAGTGTTATAAAACCTTCTGAGACCCAGTACTTC
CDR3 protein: CASSVIKPSETQYF